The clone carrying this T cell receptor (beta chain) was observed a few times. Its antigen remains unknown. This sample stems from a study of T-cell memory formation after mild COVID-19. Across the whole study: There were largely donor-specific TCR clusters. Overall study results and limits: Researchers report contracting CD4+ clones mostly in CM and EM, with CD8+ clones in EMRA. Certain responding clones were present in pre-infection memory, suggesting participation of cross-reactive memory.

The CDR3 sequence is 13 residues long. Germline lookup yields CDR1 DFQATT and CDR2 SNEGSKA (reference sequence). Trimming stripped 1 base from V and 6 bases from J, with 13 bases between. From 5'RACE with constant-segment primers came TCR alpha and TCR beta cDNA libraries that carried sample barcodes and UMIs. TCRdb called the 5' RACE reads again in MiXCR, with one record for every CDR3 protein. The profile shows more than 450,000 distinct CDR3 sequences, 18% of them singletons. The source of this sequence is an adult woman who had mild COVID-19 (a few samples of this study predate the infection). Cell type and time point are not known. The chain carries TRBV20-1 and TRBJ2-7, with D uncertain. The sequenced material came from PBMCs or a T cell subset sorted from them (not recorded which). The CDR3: CSARVRLLGEQYF. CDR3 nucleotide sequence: TGCAGTGCTAGAGTCCGTCTGCTTGGCGAGCAGTACTTC.